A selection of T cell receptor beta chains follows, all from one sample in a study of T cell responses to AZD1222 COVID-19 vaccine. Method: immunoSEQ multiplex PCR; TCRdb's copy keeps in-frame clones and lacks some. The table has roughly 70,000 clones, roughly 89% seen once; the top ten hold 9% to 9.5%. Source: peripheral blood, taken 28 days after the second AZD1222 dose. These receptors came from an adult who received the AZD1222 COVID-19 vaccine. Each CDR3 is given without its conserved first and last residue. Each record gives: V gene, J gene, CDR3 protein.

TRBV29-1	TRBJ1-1	SVQAGQGWEGTEAF
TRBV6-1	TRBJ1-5	ASSEQSGNQPQH
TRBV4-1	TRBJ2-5	ASSQAGGDGTQY
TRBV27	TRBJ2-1	ASSLRLAGLYNEQF
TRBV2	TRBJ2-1	ASSGGTNEQF
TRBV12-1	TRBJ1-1	ASSFAWTDEAF
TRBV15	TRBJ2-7	ATSISRDRGSYYEQY
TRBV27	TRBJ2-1	ASSLTAGEYYNEQF
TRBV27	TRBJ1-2	ASSRGQTTYGYT
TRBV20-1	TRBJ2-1	SATRNNEQF
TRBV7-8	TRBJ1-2	ASSLAGTGGLYGYT
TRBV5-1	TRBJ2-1	ASSLGQLYNEQF
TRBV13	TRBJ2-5	ASSPRTSGGETQY
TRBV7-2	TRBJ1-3	ASSLARVGNTIY
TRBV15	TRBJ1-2	ATSRGQNVGFSYGYT
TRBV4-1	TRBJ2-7	ASSYLPSGGVSYEQY
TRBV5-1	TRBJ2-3	ASSLEQFTDTQY
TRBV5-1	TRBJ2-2	ASSSHRQGTNTGELF
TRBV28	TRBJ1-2	AGGAALYGYT
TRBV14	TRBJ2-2	ASSQDRAGTTNTGELF
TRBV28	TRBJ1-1	ASSGGTPGNTEAF
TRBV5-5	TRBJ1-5	ASSLAPGMGNQPQH
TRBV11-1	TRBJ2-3	ASSRDTQY
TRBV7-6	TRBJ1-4	ASSLVQGAHEKLF